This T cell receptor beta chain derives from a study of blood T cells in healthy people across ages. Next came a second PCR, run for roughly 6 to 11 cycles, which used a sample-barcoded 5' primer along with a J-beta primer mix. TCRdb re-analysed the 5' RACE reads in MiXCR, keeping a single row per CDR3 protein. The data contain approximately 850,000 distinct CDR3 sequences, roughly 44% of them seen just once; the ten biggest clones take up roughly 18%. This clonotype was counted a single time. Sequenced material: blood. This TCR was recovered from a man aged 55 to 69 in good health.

CDR3 DNA sequence: TGTGCCAGCAGTTACCCCGGGACAGGGGCAAGATCGCCCCAGCATTTT. Encoded protein: CASSYPGTGARSPQHF. V is TRBV28 and J is TRBJ1-5; the match to TRBD1 covers 10 bases. This CDR3 is built from 16 residues. Germline assignment: CDR1 MDHEN and CDR2 SYDVKM. With 4 bases clipped from V and 9 bases from J, the junction kept 12 bases outside the gene matches.